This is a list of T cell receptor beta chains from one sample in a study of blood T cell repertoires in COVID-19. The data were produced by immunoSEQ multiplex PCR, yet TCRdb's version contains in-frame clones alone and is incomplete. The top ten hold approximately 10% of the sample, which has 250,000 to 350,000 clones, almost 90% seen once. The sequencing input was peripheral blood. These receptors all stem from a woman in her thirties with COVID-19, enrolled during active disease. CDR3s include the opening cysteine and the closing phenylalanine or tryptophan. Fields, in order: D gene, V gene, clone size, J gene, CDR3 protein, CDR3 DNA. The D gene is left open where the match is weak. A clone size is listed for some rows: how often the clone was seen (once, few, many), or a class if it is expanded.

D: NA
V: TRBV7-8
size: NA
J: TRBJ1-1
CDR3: CASRTGHANTEAFF
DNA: TGTGCCAGCAGGACGGGACATGCGAACACTGAAGCTTTCTTT

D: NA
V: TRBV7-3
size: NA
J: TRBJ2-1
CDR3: CASSSTGSSNEQFF
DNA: TGTGCCAGCAGCTCTACAGGGTCGAGCAATGAGCAGTTCTTC

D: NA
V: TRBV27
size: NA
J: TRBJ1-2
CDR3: CASSFLWQGPSYGYTF
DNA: TGTGCCAGCAGTTTCCTGTGGCAGGGCCCTTCATATGGCTACACCTTC

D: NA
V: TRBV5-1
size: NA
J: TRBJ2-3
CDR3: CASSLGVDTQYF
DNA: TGCGCCAGCAGCTTAGGAGTAGATACGCAGTATTTT

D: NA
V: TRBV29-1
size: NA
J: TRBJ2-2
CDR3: CSALAGFTGELFF
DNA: TGCAGCGCCCTTGCGGGTTTCACCGGGGAGCTGTTTTTT

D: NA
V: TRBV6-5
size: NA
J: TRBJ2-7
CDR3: CASQLEGGGYEQYF
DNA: TGTGCCAGCCAACTCGAGGGGGGGGGCTACGAGCAGTACTTC

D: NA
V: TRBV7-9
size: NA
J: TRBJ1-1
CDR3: CASSSQTNTEAFF
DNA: TGTGCCAGCAGCAGCCAAACGAACACTGAAGCTTTCTTT

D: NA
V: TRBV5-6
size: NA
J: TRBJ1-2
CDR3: CASRGTGEGRGYTF
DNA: TGTGCCAGCAGGGGGACGGGGGAAGGACGTGGCTACACCTTC

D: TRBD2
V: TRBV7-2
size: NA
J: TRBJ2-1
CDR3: CASSLIAGDRNEQFF
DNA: TGTGCCAGCAGCCTGATAGCGGGAGATCGGAATGAGCAGTTCTTC

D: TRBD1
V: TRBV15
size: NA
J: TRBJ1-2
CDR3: CATSRIGTEGPIYGYTF
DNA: TGTGCCACCAGCAGGATCGGGACAGAGGGTCCTATCTATGGCTACACCTTC

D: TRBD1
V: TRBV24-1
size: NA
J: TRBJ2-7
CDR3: CATSDPFDRELYEQYF
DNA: TGTGCCACCAGTGATCCCTTCGACAGGGAACTCTACGAGCAGTACTTC

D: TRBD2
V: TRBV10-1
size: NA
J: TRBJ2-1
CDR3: CASSRGSGMREQFF
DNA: TGCGCCAGCAGTAGAGGTAGCGGGATGAGAGAGCAGTTCTTC

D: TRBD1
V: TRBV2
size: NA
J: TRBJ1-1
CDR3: CASRHRGGNTEAFF
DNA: TGTGCCAGCCGTCACAGGGGGGGGAACACTGAAGCTTTCTTT

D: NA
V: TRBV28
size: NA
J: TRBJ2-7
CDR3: CATYRQIEYEQYF
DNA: TGTGCCACTTACCGACAGATAGAGTACGAGCAGTACTTC

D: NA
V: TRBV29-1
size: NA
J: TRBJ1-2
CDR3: CSVDRAGGLNYGYTF
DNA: TGCAGCGTTGACCGGGCGGGGGGCCTCAACTATGGCTACACCTTC

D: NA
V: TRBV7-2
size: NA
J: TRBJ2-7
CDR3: CASSLAPRLGNEQYF
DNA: TGTGCCAGCAGCTTAGCACCCCGACTAGGAAACGAGCAGTACTTC

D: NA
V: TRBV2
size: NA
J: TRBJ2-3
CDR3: CASSYRRDTQYF
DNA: TGTGCCAGCAGTTATCGGCGGGATACGCAGTATTTT

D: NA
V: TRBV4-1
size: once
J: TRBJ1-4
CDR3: CASSPAWPGRSNEKLFF
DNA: TGCGCCAGCAGCCCAGCTTGGCCAGGGCGGTCTAATGAAAAACTGTTTTTT

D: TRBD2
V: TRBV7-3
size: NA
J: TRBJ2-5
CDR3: CASSLTSGRAETQYF
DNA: TGTGCCAGCAGCTTGACTAGCGGGAGGGCCGAGACCCAGTACTTC

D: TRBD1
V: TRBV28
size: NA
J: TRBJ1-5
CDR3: CASRHGQGYQPQHF
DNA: TGTGCCAGCAGGCATGGACAGGGTTATCAGCCCCAGCATTTT

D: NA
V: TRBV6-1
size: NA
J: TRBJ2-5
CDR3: CASSEVFSRGEETQYF
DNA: TGTGCCAGCAGTGAAGTTTTTAGCAGGGGCGAAGAGACCCAGTACTTC

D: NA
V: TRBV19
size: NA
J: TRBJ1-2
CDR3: CASTSGGVGYTF
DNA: TGTGCCAGTACCTCAGGCGGGGTTGGCTACACCTTC

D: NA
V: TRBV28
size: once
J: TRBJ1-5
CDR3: CASSLSSGFQPQHF
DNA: TGTGCCAGCAGTTTATCGTCAGGCTTTCAGCCCCAGCATTTT